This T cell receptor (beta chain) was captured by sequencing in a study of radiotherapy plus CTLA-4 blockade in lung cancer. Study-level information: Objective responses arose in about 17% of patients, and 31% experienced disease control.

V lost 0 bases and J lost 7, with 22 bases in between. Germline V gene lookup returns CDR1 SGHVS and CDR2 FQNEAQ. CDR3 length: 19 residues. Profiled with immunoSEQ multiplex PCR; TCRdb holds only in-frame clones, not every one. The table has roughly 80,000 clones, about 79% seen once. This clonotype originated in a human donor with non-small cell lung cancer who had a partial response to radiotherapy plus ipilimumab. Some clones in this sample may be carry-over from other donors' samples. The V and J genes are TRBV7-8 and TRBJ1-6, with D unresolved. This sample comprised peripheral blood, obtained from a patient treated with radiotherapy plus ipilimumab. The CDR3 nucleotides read TGTGCCAGCAGCTTAGCGGGGAGAACGTCCGGGTTGGGGAATTCACCCCTCCACTTT. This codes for CASSLAGRTSGLGNSPLHF.